These 23 T cell receptor beta chains share one sample of origin, sequenced in a study of blood T cells in healthy people across ages. Sample-barcoded 5' priming and a J-beta primer mix drove a second PCR of 7 to 11 cycles. TCRdb ran MiXCR on the 5' RACE reads and lists one entry per CDR3 protein. The table has 980,000 or so distinct CDR3 sequences, 40% to 60% seen once; the top ten hold about an eighth. The sequenced sample was blood. The receptors stem from a man aged 30 to 39 in good health.

This rearrangement joins TRBV7-8 to TRBJ2-5, with a possible D match to TRBD1 (5 bases). Germline CDR1 SGHVS, CDR2 FQNEAQ. The CDR3 covers 15 residues. V was trimmed by 3 bases and J by 2 bases, leaving 13 bases between them. CDR3 DNA sequence: TGTGCCAGCAGCTTGAGGACAAACCTTCAAGAGACCCAGTACTTC. Translating it yields CASSLRTNLQETQYF.

CDR3 nucleotides: TGTGCCAGCAGGATAGGACAGGGAAGGAAAAGCAATCAGCCCCAGCATTTT. Translating gives CASRIGQGRKSNQPQHF. The rearrangement uses TRBV6-1 and TRBJ1-5, with 8 positions matching TRBD1. Per germline, CDR1 MNHNS and CDR2 SASEGT. The ends lost 6 bases at V and 1 base at J; junction bases unmatched: 11. The CDR3 extends over 17 amino acids.

J is TRBJ1-2 and V is TRBV15; D unresolved. Germline CDR1 reads LNHNV; CDR2 reads YYDKDF (reference sequence). Trimming left V 4 bases short and J 4 bases short, with 10 bases between. The CDR3 is 13 residues long. CDR3 DNA: TGTGCCACCAGCATGAGCAGACCCTATGGCTACACCTTC. It yields the protein CATSMSRPYGYTF.

CDR3 nucleotides: TGTGCCTGGAGTGTAACCTTTACGGGAGATACGCAGTATTTT. Translating it yields CAWSVTFTGDTQYF. V gene TRBV30 combines with J gene TRBJ2-3; no clear D. CDR3 length: 14 amino acids. The V gene's germline CDR1 is GTSNPN and CDR2 SVGIG (reference sequence). V lost 0 bases to trimming and J lost 5 bases, with 12 bases between them.

This clonotype was picked up a small number of times. The chain recombines TRBV29-1 with TRBJ1-1, with TRBD1 as a possible D gene (6 bases). The V end lost 6 bases, the J end lost 8 bases, and 19 bases lay between the germline ends. Looked up from germline, CDR1 is SQVTM and CDR2 is ANQGSEA. The CDR3 is made up of 13 amino acids. The CDR3, as DNA: TGCAGCGTCCCGGGGGCAGGTGTGCACGAAGCTTTCTTT. It specifies CSVPGAGVHEAFF.

The chain joins TRBV10-3 to TRBJ2-5; TRBD1 agrees at 10 bases. CDR1 ENHRY and CDR2 SYGVKD come from the germline V gene. Unmatched junction bases numbered 14, after V lost 2 bases and J lost 11 bases. The CDR3 totals 16 residues. This CDR3 is CAISEPGHRTGGEQYF. The CDR3 region has the DNA TGTGCCATCAGTGAGCCGGGCCACCGGACAGGGGGAGAGCAGTACTTC.

The V and J genes are TRBV28 and TRBJ1-1; D gene ambiguous. This CDR3 is built from 12 residues. CDR1 MDHEN and CDR2 SYDVKM come from the germline V gene. Trimming took off 5 bases at V and 11 bases at J, with 15 bases between the two ends. CDR3 sequence: CASSLRGLTAFF. In nucleotides, the CDR3 is TGTGCCAGCAGTCTACGAGGGTTGACTGCTTTCTTT.

This clonotype was observed a few times. The V call is TRBV4-1, the J call TRBJ2-3; D is unclear. The CDR3 length is 14 residues. Germline V lookup: CDR1 MGHRA, CDR2 YSYEKL. Trimming cost V 1 base and J 6 bases, with 11 bases left between them. The CDR3 sequence is CASSQVLRRDTQYF. CDR3 bases: TGCGCCAGCAGCCAAGTCCTCCGACGGGATACGCAGTATTTT.

CDR3 residues: CASSPILAGGQYEQYF. CDR3 bases: TGTGCCAGCTCACCTATCCTAGCGGGGGGCCAATACGAGCAGTACTTC. This chain joins TRBV18 and TRBJ2-7, with 11 bases matching TRBD2. Germline V lookup: CDR1 KGHSH, CDR2 LQKENI. Trimming at V came to 3 bases and at J to 4 bases, leaving 8 bases not matched to a gene. The CDR3 has 16 residues.

The chain has TRBV4-2 and TRBJ2-5; no definite D call. V was clipped by 1 base and J by 11 bases, with 17 bases between them. Germline-derived CDR1 and CDR2 are LGHNA and YNFKEQ. This CDR3 has 14 amino acids. CDR3 loop: CASSQAELYNEQYF. DNA of the CDR3: TGTGCCAGCAGCCAAGCCGAACTTTACAATGAGCAGTACTTC.

The chain is built from TRBV9 and TRBJ2-1; D is undetermined. V lost 3 bases and J lost 1, with 11 bases in between. Germline CDR1 and CDR2: SGDLS and YYNGEE. The CDR3 contains 15 residues. CDR3 region: CASSAPGTSYNEQFF. CDR3 DNA: TGTGCCAGCAGCGCGCCCGGCACTTCCTACAATGAGCAGTTCTTC.

The chain is built from TRBV5-5 and TRBJ2-5; D may be TRBD2 (5 bases). V lost 4 bases and J 11 bases, leaving 21 bases between the germline ends. CDR1 is SGHKS, CDR2 YYEKEE, per germline (reference sequence). The CDR3 length is 14 residues. The CDR3 DNA sequence: TGTGCCAGCAGCCGTCCCGGGAACGCCTACGAACAGTACTTC. Translated: CASSRPGNAYEQYF.

The table lists this clonotype with many counts. This rearrangement joins TRBV11-2 to TRBJ1-1; 8 nucleotides agree with TRBD1. Unmatched junction bases numbered 2, after V lost 4 bases and J lost 1 base. Per the germline V gene, CDR1 is SGHAT and CDR2 is FQNNGV. This CDR3 region has 14 residues. The CDR3 coding sequence is TGTGCCAGCAGCTCAGGGGGCTCGAACACTGAAGCTTTCTTT. Translated, it gives CASSSGGSNTEAFF.

This clonotype was observed a few times. J is TRBJ2-7 and V is TRBV9; D might be TRBD1 (6 bases). The V gene's germline CDR1 is SGDLS and CDR2 YYNGEE. There are 15 residues in the CDR3. V gave up 3 bases and J gave up 2 bases, with 15 bases separating them. The CDR3 bases are TGTGCCAGCAGCGAGACCCTGGACAGTCCCTACGAGCAGTACTTC. Protein sequence: CASSETLDSPYEQYF.

This rearrangement joins TRBV24-1 to TRBJ1-2; D perhaps matches TRBD1 (5 bases). Trimming removed 3 bases from V and 8 bases from J, with 12 bases in between. The CDR3 totals 13 residues. Germline-derived CDR1 and CDR2 are KGHDR and SFDVKD. Written as DNA, the CDR3 is TGTGCCACCAGTGATAGAGGGACTTCGGGCTACACCTTC. Translating it yields CATSDRGTSGYTF.

This clonotype appeared once. This sequence joins TRBV6-1 and TRBJ2-7; 9 bases align to TRBD1. The trim removed 6 bases at V and 0 bases at J, leaving 6 bases unmatched. The CDR3 has 15 residues. Per the germline V gene, CDR1 is MNHNS and CDR2 is SASEGT. CDR3 DNA sequence: TGTGCCAGCAGGGAACAGGGGGCCTTCTCCTACGAGCAGTACTTC. This encodes CASREQGAFSYEQYF.

This clonotype turned up a few times. Here the CDR3 DNA reads TGTGCCAGCAGTTATGAACCCTACAATGAGCAGTTCTTC. Residues: CASSYEPYNEQFF. This chain connects TRBV6-2 or TRBV6-3 to TRBJ2-1; D is uncertain. Trimming removed 3 bases from V and 2 bases from J, with 5 bases in between. Looked up from germline, CDR1 is MNHEY and CDR2 is SVGEGT. The CDR3 spans 13 residues.

CDR3 in amino acids: CSVDGELGYNEQFF. CDR3 nucleotide sequence: TGCAGCGTTGATGGGGAGCTAGGCTACAATGAGCAGTTCTTC. The chain is built from TRBV29-1 and TRBJ2-1; tentative D call: TRBD2 (5 bases). Germline-derived CDR1 and CDR2 are SQVTM and ANQGSEA. This CDR3 is built from 14 residues. V lost 3 bases and J 3 bases, leaving 12 bases between the germline ends.

This chain uses TRBV6-1 with TRBJ1-1; D may be TRBD1 (5 bases). V was clipped by 4 bases and J by 2 bases, with 17 bases between them. The CDR3 length is 16 residues. Per the germline V gene, CDR1 is MNHNS and CDR2 is SASEGT. As DNA, the CDR3 is TGTGCCAGCAGTGCTAGGGGACCACTAGGAAACACTGAAGCTTTCTTT. Its translation: CASSARGPLGNTEAFF.

This chain connects TRBV28 to TRBJ2-7; TRBD2 is a possible D gene (6 bases). Per germline, CDR1 MDHEN and CDR2 SYDVKM. V lost 6 bases and J lost 5, with 14 bases in between. The length of the CDR3 is 13 residues. The DNA of the CDR3 is TGTGCCAGCAGCGGAGGGATCCTACACGAGCAGTACTTC. It yields the protein CASSGGILHEQYF.

This clonotype has just a few counts. V and J are TRBV5-1 and TRBJ2-1, with TRBD2 as a possible D gene (6 bases). Trimming removed 6 bases from V and 4 bases from J, with 11 bases in between. This CDR3 has 13 amino acids. Germline V gene sequence: CDR1 SGHRS, CDR2 YFSETQ. The CDR3 DNA is TGCGCCAGCACGCTGGGAGGATACAATGAGCAGTTCTTC. Amino acid sequence: CASTLGGYNEQFF.

On this clonotype: Its ends do not fully match the called genes, so a read error is possible. V and J are TRBV6-1 and TRBJ1-2; no firm D call. This CDR3 contains 13 residues. CDR1 and CDR2 from the germline V gene are MNHNS and SASEGT. CDR3 in amino acids: CASSEATNYGCTF. CDR3 nucleotide sequence: TGTGCCAGCAGTGAAGCCACTAACTATGGCTGCACCTTC.

J is TRBJ2-3 and V is TRBV18, with D possibly TRBD2 on 6 matching bases. In germline, CDR1 is KGHSH, CDR2 LQKENI. The CDR3 sequence is 15 residues long. Trimming took 6 bases from V and 4 from J, leaving 17 bases between them. The CDR3 nucleotides are TGTGCCAGCTCGCAGGAAGTCGGGGGAGCAGATACGCAGTATTTT. It specifies CASSQEVGGADTQYF.